This T cell receptor (beta chain) was found in a study of spatial heterogeneity in lung cancer. Study-wide context: Counts of TCR transcripts in tumor regions tracked strongly with a T cell module score that came from matched bulk RNA-seq. Study findings and constraints: Counts of expanded alpha and beta TCRs within tumors tracked the tumor nonsynonymous mutation count.

Stated time point: sample taken at primary tumor resection. The donor group consisted of 72 patients who had untreated, early-stage non-small cell lung cancer. Whole RNA came from tumor, nontumor lung or frozen PBMC and was sequenced without being sorted. As for this clonotype: Its matching antigen is unknown.

MiXCR, run by TCRdb on the 5' RACE reads, gives a single entry per CDR3 protein. The sample has some 96,000 distinct CDR3 sequences; nearly 4.5% are singletons. With 7 bases removed from V and 7 bases from J, the gap between germline ends came to 10 bases. The CDR3 runs to 12 residues. Germline V CDR1 and CDR2: MGHRA, YSYEKL. The sample was lung tumor tissue, taken at surgery. V usage is TRBV4-1 and J usage is TRBJ2-2, with D unclear. The sequence derives from a male donor with early-stage non-small cell lung cancer. The CDR3 sequence: CASTPDGGELFF. In nucleotides, the CDR3 is TGCGCCAGCACCCCGGACGGCGGGGAGCTGTTTTTT.